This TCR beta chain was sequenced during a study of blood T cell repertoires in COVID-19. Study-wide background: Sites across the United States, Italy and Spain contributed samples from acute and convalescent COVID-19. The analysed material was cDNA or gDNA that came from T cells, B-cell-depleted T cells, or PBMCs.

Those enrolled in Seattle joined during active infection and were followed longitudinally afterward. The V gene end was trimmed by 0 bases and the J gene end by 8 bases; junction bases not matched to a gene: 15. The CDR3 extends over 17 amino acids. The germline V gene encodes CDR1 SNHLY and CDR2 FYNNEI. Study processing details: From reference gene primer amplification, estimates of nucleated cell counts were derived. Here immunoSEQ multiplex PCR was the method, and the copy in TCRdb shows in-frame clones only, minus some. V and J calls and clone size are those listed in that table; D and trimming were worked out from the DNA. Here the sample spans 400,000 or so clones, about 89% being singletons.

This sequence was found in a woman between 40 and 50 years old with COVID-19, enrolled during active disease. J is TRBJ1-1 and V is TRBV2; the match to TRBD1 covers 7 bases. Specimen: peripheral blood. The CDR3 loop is CASSEALRRALQGEAFF. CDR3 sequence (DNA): TGTGCCAGCAGTGAAGCTTTACGAAGGGCCCTACAGGGGGAAGCTTTCTTT.